This record looks at one T cell receptor (beta chain) sequence and its context. The data belong to a study of CD8 T cells in Susac syndrome. Random hexamers were used to reverse transcribe the RNA input (about 0.5 to 1 ug). Using its own MiXCR run on the immunoSEQ multiplex PCR reads, TCRdb lists one record per CDR3 protein. The sample has around 270,000 distinct CDR3 sequences, approximately 89% seen once. CDR3 length: 15 residues. V was trimmed by 4 bases and J by 0 bases, leaving 12 bases between them. Germline V gives CDR1 LGHNA, CDR2 YSLEER. V is TRBV4-3 and J is TRBJ1-1; D gene unclear. The sample was CD8+ T cells from PBMCs. The TCR was taken from a human donor with multiple sclerosis. DNA of the CDR3: TGCGCCAGCAGCCCGGTCGGTGGCTTGAACACTGAAGCTTTCTTT. As protein: CASSPVGGLNTEAFF.